The rows below give T cell receptor beta chains drawn from one sample of a study of cytomegalovirus exposure and HLA in healthy donors. Clones were read by immunoSEQ multiplex PCR, and TCRdb kept only the in-frame ones, dropping some. The sample includes tens of thousands of clones, about four fifths of them seen just once. The sequencing input was PBMCs. All receptors derive from a man aged 45-60 years in good health and CMV-seropositive. The conserved cysteine and the conserved F or W are not part of the CDR3 here. Each record gives: CDR3 protein, CDR3 length, V gene.

cdr3_aa: ASSQELRRVNTEAF
cdr3_length: 14
v_call: TRBV4-1

cdr3_aa: ASSVRQGGDGYT
cdr3_length: 12
v_call: TRBV2

cdr3_aa: ASSLSRGSETQY
cdr3_length: 12
v_call: TRBV7-9

cdr3_aa: ASSHSGVREQY
cdr3_length: 11
v_call: TRBV11-1

cdr3_aa: AWSRPDRENHPQH
cdr3_length: 13
v_call: TRBV30

cdr3_aa: PTEGESGELF
cdr3_length: 10
v_call: TRBV2

cdr3_aa: ASSLDSGDTGELF
cdr3_length: 13
v_call: TRBV7-2

cdr3_aa: ASSPRGTGLYEQY
cdr3_length: 13
v_call: TRBV18

cdr3_aa: ASSPGTGADTQY
cdr3_length: 12
v_call: TRBV7-2

cdr3_aa: ASSLAGGPSGRSRYEQY
cdr3_length: 17
v_call: TRBV7-2

cdr3_aa: ASSGGVSGLDRYYEQY
cdr3_length: 16
v_call: TRBV2

cdr3_aa: ASSLGQMNTEAF
cdr3_length: 12
v_call: TRBV5-5

cdr3_aa: ASSFFQGGTEAF
cdr3_length: 12
v_call: TRBV5-6

cdr3_aa: ATHRVDEQF
cdr3_length: 9
v_call: TRBV6-5

cdr3_aa: ASDRGDGAGGGTDTQY
cdr3_length: 16
v_call: TRBV19

cdr3_aa: ASSLEHSRTDTQY
cdr3_length: 13
v_call: TRBV7-2

cdr3_aa: ASSYPIQGGYGYT
cdr3_length: 13
v_call: TRBV6-5

cdr3_aa: ASSRRGGDGANVLT
cdr3_length: 14
v_call: TRBV7-9

cdr3_aa: ASSPGTGPYNEQF
cdr3_length: 13
v_call: TRBV5-5

cdr3_aa: ASREAGTGLY
cdr3_length: 10
v_call: TRBV7-8

cdr3_aa: ASSPDRSSYEQY
cdr3_length: 12
v_call: TRBV7-3

cdr3_aa: ASTQGLGEQY
cdr3_length: 10
v_call: TRBV19

cdr3_aa: ASSPRDRGSYEQY
cdr3_length: 13
v_call: TRBV7-9

cdr3_aa: ASSLVGANTEAF
cdr3_length: 12
v_call: TRBV7-9

cdr3_aa: ASSQELRLGVDIQY
cdr3_length: 14
v_call: TRBV4-2

cdr3_aa: ASSLSGQGVGGYT
cdr3_length: 13
v_call: TRBV7-3

cdr3_aa: SSSAGLATWEQY
cdr3_length: 12
v_call: TRBV7-9

cdr3_aa: ASSQDTLGLADESSYEQY
cdr3_length: 18
v_call: TRBV4-1

cdr3_aa: ASSQAGDTEAF
cdr3_length: 11
v_call: TRBV4-1

cdr3_aa: ASSPWLLTAPGANGLT
cdr3_length: 16
v_call: TRBV19

cdr3_aa: ASSASRTSGNYEQY
cdr3_length: 14
v_call: TRBV5-1

cdr3_aa: AWSVTGAYTSNTGELF
cdr3_length: 16
v_call: TRBV30